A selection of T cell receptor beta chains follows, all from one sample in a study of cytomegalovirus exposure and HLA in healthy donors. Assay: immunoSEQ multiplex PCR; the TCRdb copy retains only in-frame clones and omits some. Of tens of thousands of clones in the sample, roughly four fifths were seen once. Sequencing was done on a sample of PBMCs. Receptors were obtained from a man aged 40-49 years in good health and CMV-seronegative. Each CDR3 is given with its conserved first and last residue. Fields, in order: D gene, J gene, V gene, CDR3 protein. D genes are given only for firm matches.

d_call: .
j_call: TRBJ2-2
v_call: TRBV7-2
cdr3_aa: CASSLARGNTGELFF

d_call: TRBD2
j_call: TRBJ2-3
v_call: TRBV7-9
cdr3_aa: CASSNSGGTDTQYF

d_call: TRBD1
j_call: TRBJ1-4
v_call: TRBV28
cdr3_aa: CASSPAGTVNEKLFF

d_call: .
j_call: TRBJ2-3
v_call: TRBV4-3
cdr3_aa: CASSQEVRRVTDTQYF

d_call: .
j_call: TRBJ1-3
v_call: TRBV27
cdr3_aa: CASSSSSGNTIYF

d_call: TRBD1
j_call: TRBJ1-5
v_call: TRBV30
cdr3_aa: CAWGDRGNQPQHF

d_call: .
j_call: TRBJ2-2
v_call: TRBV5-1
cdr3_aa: CASSLYPNTGELFF

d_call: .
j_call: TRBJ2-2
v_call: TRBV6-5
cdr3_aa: CASSFSTTNTGELFF

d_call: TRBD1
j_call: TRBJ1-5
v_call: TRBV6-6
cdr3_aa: CASSYEGAQPQHF

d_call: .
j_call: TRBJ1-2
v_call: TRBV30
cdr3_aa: CAWSVYGEQYGYTF

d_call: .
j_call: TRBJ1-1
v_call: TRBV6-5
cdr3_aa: CASNRGRGGKAFF

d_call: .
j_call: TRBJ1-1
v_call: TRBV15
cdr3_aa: CATSSGEGDPSTEAFF

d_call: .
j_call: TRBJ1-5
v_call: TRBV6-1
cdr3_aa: CASSEVGGYNQPQHF

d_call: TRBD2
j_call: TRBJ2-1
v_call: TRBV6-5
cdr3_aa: CASRRTRFHEQFF

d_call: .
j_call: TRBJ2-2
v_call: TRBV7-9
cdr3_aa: CASSPDSNTGELFF

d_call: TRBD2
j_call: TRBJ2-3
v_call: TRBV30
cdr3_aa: CAWGIHGGATDTQYF

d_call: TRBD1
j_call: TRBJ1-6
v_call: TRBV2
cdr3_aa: CASRQTHRGPPLNNSPLHF

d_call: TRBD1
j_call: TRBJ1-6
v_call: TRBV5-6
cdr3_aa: CASSLGQGNSPLHF

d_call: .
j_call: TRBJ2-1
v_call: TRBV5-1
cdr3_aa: CASSSSQGDSQFF

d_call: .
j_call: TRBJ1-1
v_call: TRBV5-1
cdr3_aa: CASSPTPGGHLEAFF

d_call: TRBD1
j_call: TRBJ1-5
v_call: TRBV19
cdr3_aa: CATGLGQGNQPQHF

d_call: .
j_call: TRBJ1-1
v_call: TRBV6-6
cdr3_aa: CASSSSTGNTEAFF

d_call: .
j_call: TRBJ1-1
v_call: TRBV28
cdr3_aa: CASSLFSGRLNTEAFF

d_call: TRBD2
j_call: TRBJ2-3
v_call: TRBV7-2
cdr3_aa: CASSLPSAGGPHTQYF

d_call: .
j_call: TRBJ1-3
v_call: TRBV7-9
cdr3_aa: CASSFPQGGNTIYF

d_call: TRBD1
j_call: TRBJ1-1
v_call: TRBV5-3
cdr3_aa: CARSQGQGPLSTEAFF

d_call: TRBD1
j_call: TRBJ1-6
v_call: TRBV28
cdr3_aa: CASSLGTGGSYNSPLHF

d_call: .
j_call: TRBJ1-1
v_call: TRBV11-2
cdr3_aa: CASRGHTGYTEAFF

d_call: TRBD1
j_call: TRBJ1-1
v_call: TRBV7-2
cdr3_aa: CASSLEGARLNTEAFF